The T cell receptor (beta chain) described here comes from a study of blood T cell repertoires in COVID-19 (dated by TCRdb to 2020 to 2022). Study-level background: Collaborator samples came from the United States, Italy and Spain and covered acute and convalescent phases of COVID-19. The prospective study material was composed of cDNA or gDNA derived from T cells, B-cell-depleted T cells, or PBMCs. Subjects who had been exposed to COVID-19, were actively infected with it, or had recovered from it provided the deeply sampled blood TCRbeta repertoires that made up the dataset. The repertoires were made available in a free public database intended to serve as a resource for research on the immune response to SARS-CoV-2. The samples were drawn from two sources: the first 160 participants of the ongoing ImmuneRACE study, and 1,200 or so subjects contributed by 6 global collaborators. Sample metadata almost always included a de-identified subject ID, COVID-19 status, age in years and sex. Where HLA class I and class II types were available, the types were taken from metadata supplied by the sample provider, not from assay-based typing.

What the work shows at the level of the full study, not this receptor alone: The quantity of clinical and demographic metadata differed by source and by participant and was supplied without curation.

The immunoSEQ Assay, a bias-controlled multiplex PCR, was used to amplify TCRbeta CDR3 regions from genomic DNA. For the original study's pipeline: The number of nucleated cells in each sample was estimated from the amplification of reference gene primers within the assay. Sequence reads were collapsed and filtered to measure the absolute abundance of every unique TCRbeta CDR3 rearrangement. For each sample, productive Simpson clonality was calculated by taking the square root of Simpson's diversity index across productive rearrangements. Held by TCRdb, this immuneACCESS table contains in-frame sequences only and omits some clones. Under half of the omission traces to an unresolved V gene where checked; the cause of the rest is unknown. The D gene and trimming were derived from the DNA, and the V and J assignments and clone size from that table. A total of about 39,000 clones appear in this sample, around 87% of them only once. Of the sample, 24% is held by the ten largest clones.

Here V drops 4 bases and J drops 7 bases, and the junction holds 4 bases not matched to any gene. Including the terminal cysteine and phenylalanine, the CDR3 comprises 14 residues. Here the CDR3 DNA is all that survives: 42 bases in frame from base 1. Via the germline V gene, CDR1 is SNHLY and CDR2 FYNNEI. Each collaborating institution followed its own protocols to collect whole blood in K2EDTA tubes. Collaborator samples were shipped for TCRbeta analysis as frozen whole blood, isolated PBMCs, or DNA extracted from either sample type. About this clone itself: Its antigen is still unknown. The input lacks base qualities; no much larger clone sits a single base away.

The V and J genes are TRBV2 and TRBJ1-5; 10 of the junction bases match TRBD1. The receptor comes from a man aged 50 to 60 with active or convalescent COVID-19. Sequencing was performed on peripheral blood. Here is the DNA: TGTGCCAGCAGTGGACAGGGGGCTGAGCAGCCCCAGCATTTT. The translation is CASSGQGAEQPQHF.